This T cell receptor (beta chain) was identified during a study of cytomegalovirus exposure and HLA in healthy donors. General study results and limits: The study reported that TCR beta sequences accurately predicted HLA-A and HLA-B alleles in most subjects. Indistinguishable V segments such as TRBV6-2 and TRBV6-3 were excluded. HLA restriction was apparent for most CMV-associated TCR beta chains in a later analysis.

Points on this clone: Its specificity is not known.

Germline CDR1 is MNHNY and CDR2 is SVGAGI (reference sequence). The CDR3 sequence is 14 residues long. V shed 8 bases, J shed 3 bases, and the junction held 3 bases outside the gene matches. Primers included in the PCR were 60 Vbeta and 13 Jbeta primers. The authors' processing: In a later analysis, 79 million or so unique TCR beta chains included roughly 11 million shared by two or more donors. The assay was immunoSEQ multiplex PCR, and TCRdb's table has in-frame clones only and misses some. From that table come the V and J calls and clone size; the DNA was used to work out D and trimming. Among about 110,000 clones, around 85% were seen once, and the ten largest hold about 3.6%.

The specimen sequenced was PBMCs. This sequence originates from a man between 60 and 70 years old in good health and CMV-seronegative. This sequence joins TRBV6-6 and TRBJ2-2, with 10 bases lining up with TRBD2. The CDR3 DNA sequence: TGTGCCAGCCTACTAGCGGGATACACCGGGGAGCTGTTTTTT. Encoded protein: CASLLAGYTGELFF.